This TCR beta chain comes out of a study of CXCR3-negative and CXCR3-positive naive CD8 T cells. Germline lookup yields CDR1 MDHEN and CDR2 SYDVKM. This CDR3 region has 13 residues. Triplicate sorting captured roughly 300,000 cells each from every CD8+ T cell subset. It was by 5' RACE with UMI labels that the TRB cDNA libraries were prepared. TCRdb re-called the 5' RACE reads; every CDR3 protein appears as one record, without DNA. Its clone listing holds 50,000 to 65,000 distinct CDR3 sequences. The J gene is TRBJ2-1, the V gene TRBV28; TCRdb proposes TRBD1, but this gene call is untestable without DNA. The clonotype comes from a human donor in good health. Some clones in this sample may be carry-over from other donors' samples. Sequencing was performed on naive CXCR3- CD8+ T cells from blood. Subset reported: CD45RO-CCR7+CD27+CD95- naive CD8+ T cells lacking CXCR3 (TNR3-). The chain's CDR3 is CASSQDRAHEQFF.